This is a list of T cell receptor beta chains from one sample in a study of CD8+ T cells in alopecia areata. Libraries were prepared by immunoSEQ multiplex PCR; TCRdb keeps only in-frame clonotypes and omits some of them. The sample has some 150,000 clones, 58% seen once. Specimen: CD4+ T cells sorted from blood, collected at approximately week 60, from a patient treated with tofacitinib. Receptors originate from a human donor with alopecia areata. CDR3s include the opening cysteine and the closing phenylalanine or tryptophan. Fields, in order: J gene, V gene, CDR3 protein.

>TRBJ2-7|TRBV11-2
CASSLASRLSAMEQYF
>TRBJ2-7|TRBV29-1
CSVWTSGTYEQYF
>TRBJ2-5|TRBV9
CASSFSGQETQYF
>TRBJ1-2|TRBV7-9
CASSFHRGRSGYTF
>TRBJ2-3|TRBV4-1
CASGTSGGAYTQYF
>TRBJ1-4|TRBV6-5
CASSPLAGGDEKLFF
>TRBJ2-1|TRBV4-1
CASSGGSHEQFF
>TRBJ1-2|TRBV29-1
CSVRTGDYGYTF
>TRBJ1-4|TRBV30
CAWSHRGWSEKLFF
>TRBJ1-1|TRBV29-1
CSVGGFVAEAFF
>TRBJ1-4|TRBV5-1
CASSWGTGRGDEKLFF
>TRBJ1-1|TRBV6-6
CASSYGGNTEAFF
>TRBJ2-7|TRBV2
CASSLPGPYEQYF
>TRBJ1-5|TRBV18
CASSPPGRSNQPQHF
>TRBJ2-2|TRBV2
CASRGQGVPTGELFF
>TRBJ2-2|TRBV4-1
CASSQDLVFSGELFF
>TRBJ2-3|TRBV29-1
CSVETSGGAADTQYF
>TRBJ2-5|TRBV5-6
CASSYGPSQETQYF